These 10 T cell receptor beta chains were sequenced from one sample in a study of blood T cell repertoires in COVID-19. Generated by immunoSEQ multiplex PCR, the TCRdb table keeps only in-frame clones and is missing some. This table holds under 300,000 clones, about 91% found once. The specimen was PBMCs or T cells enriched from blood (not recorded which). All receptors derive from a woman aged 40 to 50 with acute COVID-19.

This chain connects TRBV12-3 or TRBV12-4 to TRBJ1-2, with D unresolved. Deletions cut 3 bases from V and 2 bases from J, with 7 bases between. The CDR3 is 13 residues long. The DNA of the CDR3 is TGTGCCAGCAGTTTCCTGTCCAACTATGGCTACACCTTC. Protein sequence: CASSFLSNYGYTF.

The J gene is TRBJ1-2, the V gene TRBV27; TRBD1 is a possible D gene (5 bases). The CDR3 contains 13 residues. The V gene lost 5 bases and the J gene lost 6 bases, with 13 bases spanning the gap. Germline V gene sequence: CDR1 MNHEY, CDR2 SMNVEV (reference sequence). The CDR3 loop reads CASSGGWIDGYTF. CDR3 sequence (DNA): TGTGCCAGCAGTGGGGGGTGGATTGATGGCTACACCTTC.

The rearrangement uses TRBV7-4 and TRBJ2-7; no reliable D call. The CDR3 consists of 11 residues. Germline-derived CDR1 and CDR2 are SGHVT and SQSDAQ. CDR3: CVDLERYEQYV. As DNA, the CDR3 is TGTGTCGACCTAGAGCGCTACGAGCAGTACGTC.

The J gene is TRBJ2-3, the V gene TRBV7-2, with D unclear. Trimming removed 2 bases at V and 8 bases at J, with 8 bases between. The CDR3 spans 12 residues. Germline V gene sequence: CDR1 SGHTA, CDR2 FQGNSA. The CDR3 region is CASSLTAGTQYF. The CDR3 DNA reads as TGTGCCAGCAGCTTAACAGCAGGTACGCAGTATTTT.

The chain joins TRBV4-3 to TRBJ1-5, with D possibly matching TRBD1 (5 bases). The CDR3 loop spans 14 amino acids. Germline V gene data show CDR1 as LGHNA and CDR2 as YSLEER. V lost 2 bases to trimming and J lost 4 bases, with 9 bases between them. The CDR3 protein is CASSQSDSNQPQHF. As DNA, the CDR3 is TGCGCCAGCAGCCAATCAGACAGTAATCAGCCCCAGCATTTT.

J is TRBJ1-2 and V is TRBV7-2, with D perhaps TRBD1 (6 bases). Germline assignment: CDR1 SGHTA and CDR2 FQGNSA. CDR3 length equals 14 residues. Trimming left V 5 bases short and J 6 bases short, with 16 bases between. Here the CDR3 reads CASSRGGQDDGYTF. The CDR3 DNA reads as TGTGCCAGCAGCCGTGGGGGCCAGGATGATGGCTACACCTTC.

The chain couples TRBV4-1 to TRBJ2-1; D not certain. CDR1 MGHRA and CDR2 YSYEKL come from the germline V gene. The ends were cut back, 4 bases at V and 5 bases at J, with 12 bases in the middle. This CDR3 has 14 amino acids. The CDR3 protein is CASSLIRSNNEQFF. As DNA, the CDR3 is TGCGCCAGCAGCCTTATTCGGTCGAACAATGAGCAGTTCTTC.

This sequence joins TRBV5-1 and TRBJ2-3; 7 bases are shared with TRBD2. The V gene's germline CDR1 is SGHRS and CDR2 YFSETQ. V dropped 6 bases and J dropped 4; count of bases not matched to a gene: 8. CDR3 length: 14 amino acids. The CDR3 DNA reads as TGCGCCAGCAAATACGGGGGGTCGGCAGATACGCAGTATTTT. It is translated as CASKYGGSADTQYF.

The V gene is TRBV5-1, the J gene TRBJ1-4; D gene ambiguous. CDR1 SGHRS and CDR2 YFSETQ come from the germline V gene. V lost 4 bases to trimming and J lost 0 bases, with 10 bases between them. The CDR3 is 15 amino acids. The CDR3: CASSNGLPTNEKLFF. The DNA for the CDR3 is TGCGCCAGCAGCAACGGACTGCCAACTAATGAAAAACTGTTTTTT.

The CDR3 DNA follows: TGTGCCAGCAGCTTAGCAGGGCAGGGGATTTCTGGAAACACCATATATTTT. Translated, it gives CASSLAGQGISGNTIYF. This chain uses TRBV7-6 with TRBJ1-3; the D gene is possibly TRBD1 (6 bases). The length of the CDR3 is 17 residues. Per the germline V gene, CDR1 is SGHVS and CDR2 is FNYEAQ. V dropped 0 bases and J dropped 1 base, with 13 bases sitting between them. Variable domain in full (rest from reference TRBV7-6 and TRBJ1-3): GAGVSQSPRYKVTKRGQDVALRCDPISGHVSLYWYRQALGQGPEFLTYFNYEAQQDKSGLPNDRFSAERPEGSISTLTIQRTEQRDSAMYRCASSLAGQGISGNTIYFGEGSWLTVV.